Listed below are T cell receptor beta chains from one sample, sequenced in a study of T cell repertoires in cytomegalovirus infection. MiXCR was run by TCRdb on the reads, yielding one entry per CDR3 protein. The table records approximately 550,000 distinct CDR3 sequences, more than 15% of them present only once. The sample consisted of CD8+ T cells from PBMCs. These receptors were taken from a human donor in good health (CMV status not recorded). Some clones in this sample may be carry-over from other donors' samples. Both conserved end residues are part of each CDR3. Each record gives: V gene, D gene, clone size, J gene, CDR3 DNA, CDR3 protein. A D gene is named only where the DNA matches it firmly. Some rows mark clone size as missing; the rest say once, few, many or name a class of expanded clone.

V gene: TRBV14; D gene: TRBD1; clone size: -; J gene: TRBJ2-7; CDR3 DNA: TGTGCCAGCAGCCCCGGGACAGGGGAGAAAAGATCCTACGAGCAGTACTTC; CDR3 protein: CASSPGTGEKRSYEQYF
V gene: TRBV28; D gene: -; clone size: many; J gene: TRBJ1-5; CDR3 DNA: TGTGCCATCCAGCAGGTAGAGGGCAATCAGCCCCAGCATTTT; CDR3 protein: CAIQQVEGNQPQHF
V gene: TRBV3-1; D gene: TRBD2; clone size: -; J gene: TRBJ2-1; CDR3 DNA: TGTGCCAGCAGCGAACCCAGCGGGGGGCCCTCCAGGAATGAGCAGTTCTTC; CDR3 protein: CASSEPSGGPSRNEQFF
V gene: TRBV5-6; D gene: TRBD1; clone size: few; J gene: TRBJ1-4; CDR3 DNA: TGTGCCAGCAGCGGGCCGGACAGGGTTCAAATGTTTTTT; CDR3 protein: CASSGPDRVQMFF
V gene: TRBV2; D gene: -; clone size: -; J gene: TRBJ2-5; CDR3 DNA: TGTGCCAGCAGTGAAGCGCTTCCGGACGGACGGGAGACCCAGTACTTC; CDR3 protein: CASSEALPDGRETQYF
V gene: TRBV2; D gene: TRBD1; clone size: few; J gene: TRBJ1-5; CDR3 DNA: TGTGCCAGCAGTGAAGCAGGAAGGGGGCTTCGTCAGCCCCAGCATTTT; CDR3 protein: CASSEAGRGLRQPQHF
V gene: TRBV28; D gene: -; clone size: -; J gene: TRBJ2-7; CDR3 DNA: TGTGCCAGCAGTTACCGAAACCCCTCGTACGAGCAGTACTTC; CDR3 protein: CASSYRNPSYEQYF
V gene: TRBV6-5; D gene: -; clone size: few; J gene: TRBJ1-5; CDR3 DNA: TGTGCCAGCAGATGGACAGAACAACAGCCCCAGCATTTT; CDR3 protein: CASRWTEQQPQHF
V gene: TRBV9; D gene: -; clone size: -; J gene: TRBJ1-2; CDR3 DNA: TGTGCCAGCAGCGGACTCTTCGAGACGGACTATGGCTACACCTTC; CDR3 protein: CASSGLFETDYGYTF
V gene: TRBV7-9; D gene: -; clone size: many; J gene: TRBJ1-2; CDR3 DNA: TGTGCCAGCAGCTCCACAGGGTCTGAAGGCTATGGCTACACCTTC; CDR3 protein: CASSSTGSEGYGYTF
V gene: TRBV14; D gene: TRBD2; clone size: -; J gene: TRBJ2-1; CDR3 DNA: TGTGCCAGCAGCTCTTGGGAGGGCAGGGCCCCTGAGCAGTTCTTC; CDR3 protein: CASSSWEGRAPEQFF
V gene: TRBV11-2; D gene: -; clone size: -; J gene: TRBJ1-6; CDR3 DNA: TGTGCCAGCAGCTTAGGGGGCAGGCTTAGACCCCTCCACTTT; CDR3 protein: CASSLGGRLRPLHF
V gene: TRBV20-1; D gene: TRBD2; clone size: -; J gene: TRBJ2-7; CDR3 DNA: TGCAGTGTTCGCGTAAGCGGGAGGTTGTCCTACGAGCAGTACTTC; CDR3 protein: CSVRVSGRLSYEQYF
V gene: TRBV28; D gene: TRBD1; clone size: many; J gene: TRBJ1-1; CDR3 DNA: TGTGCCAGCAGTCCAGGACAGGCCCTGAACACTGAAGCTTTCTTT; CDR3 protein: CASSPGQALNTEAFF
V gene: TRBV7-2; D gene: -; clone size: many; J gene: TRBJ1-4; CDR3 DNA: TGTGCCAGCAGCTTAGGAGGCAGGGTAGACGAAAAACTGTTTTTT; CDR3 protein: CASSLGGRVDEKLFF
V gene: TRBV9; D gene: TRBD1; clone size: few; J gene: TRBJ2-2; CDR3 DNA: TGTGCCAGCAGCGTCCGGGACAGGGCCACCGGGGAGCTGTTTTTT; CDR3 protein: CASSVRDRATGELFF
V gene: TRBV30; D gene: TRBD2; clone size: -; J gene: TRBJ2-3; CDR3 DNA: TGTGCCTGGAGTGCAGACTATCGGGAGGCCCTCACAGATACGCAGTATTTT; CDR3 protein: CAWSADYREALTDTQYF
V gene: TRBV19; D gene: TRBD2; clone size: few; J gene: TRBJ2-3; CDR3 DNA: TGTGCCAGTAGTATAATAGCGGGAAGCACAGATACGCAGTATTTT; CDR3 protein: CASSIIAGSTDTQYF
V gene: TRBV20-1; D gene: -; clone size: few; J gene: TRBJ2-2; CDR3 DNA: TGCAGTGCTCTATGGTCCGGCAGGCCCACCGGGGAGCTGTTTTTT; CDR3 protein: CSALWSGRPTGELFF
V gene: TRBV15; D gene: -; clone size: -; J gene: TRBJ1-1; CDR3 DNA: TGTGCCACCAGCAGAGTTTGGGCCGGGGCCCGGCACACTGAAGCTTTCTTT; CDR3 protein: CATSRVWAGARHTEAFF
V gene: TRBV6-5; D gene: -; clone size: few; J gene: TRBJ2-3; CDR3 DNA: TGTGCCAGTATGAGACGCCCAGATACGCAGTATTTT; CDR3 protein: CASMRRPDTQYF
V gene: TRBV19; D gene: -; clone size: few; J gene: TRBJ1-5; CDR3 DNA: TGTGCCAGTAGTACCACTGGCCCTCGACAGCCCCAGCATTTT; CDR3 protein: CASSTTGPRQPQHF
V gene: TRBV13; D gene: -; clone size: -; J gene: TRBJ2-5; CDR3 DNA: TGTGCCAGCAGCTTAGGCTTCAGGGGCGGAGAAGAGACCCAGTACTTC; CDR3 protein: CASSLGFRGGEETQYF
V gene: TRBV5-1; D gene: -; clone size: -; J gene: TRBJ1-1; CDR3 DNA: TGCGCCAGCAGCGCCGAGGGACACCGGGTGGGGAACACTGAAGCTTTCTTT; CDR3 protein: CASSAEGHRVGNTEAFF
V gene: TRBV12-3/TRBV12-4; D gene: TRBD1; clone size: many; J gene: TRBJ1-1; CDR3 DNA: TGTGCCAGCACCCCGGGACAGGGGGTTTTAGGGAACACTGAAGCTTTCTTT; CDR3 protein: CASTPGQGVLGNTEAFF
V gene: TRBV7-6; D gene: -; clone size: -; J gene: TRBJ2-6; CDR3 DNA: TGTGCCAGCAGCTTAATCCAGGGATCTTTCCTGGCCAACGTCCTGACTTTC; CDR3 protein: CASSLIQGSFLANVLTF
V gene: TRBV6-6; D gene: -; clone size: many; J gene: TRBJ2-3; CDR3 DNA: TGTGCCAGCAGTTACTCGAGTGCAGATACGCAGTATTTT; CDR3 protein: CASSYSSADTQYF
V gene: TRBV2; D gene: -; clone size: few; J gene: TRBJ1-2; CDR3 DNA: TGTGCCAGCAGTGATCGGGGGCCTCACCCTTCTAACTATGGCTACACCTTC; CDR3 protein: CASSDRGPHPSNYGYTF
V gene: TRBV27; D gene: -; clone size: -; J gene: TRBJ1-3; CDR3 DNA: TGTGCCAGCAGTCCGGCAGGGCAGATTTCGGACACCATATATTTT; CDR3 protein: CASSPAGQISDTIYF
V gene: TRBV7-6; D gene: TRBD1; clone size: many; J gene: TRBJ1-3; CDR3 DNA: TGTGCCAGCAGCCTCTGGCCCCGGGACAGAACGAGTCTGGACAATCTTGGAAACACCATATATTTT; CDR3 protein: CASSLWPRDRTSLDNLGNTIYF
V gene: TRBV27; D gene: -; clone size: -; J gene: TRBJ2-7; CDR3 DNA: TGTGCCAGCAGTTTACAGGTCAGGGGCTCCTACGAGCAGTACTTC; CDR3 protein: CASSLQVRGSYEQYF
V gene: TRBV7-6; D gene: -; clone size: many; J gene: TRBJ2-1; CDR3 DNA: TGTGCCAGCAGCTTACTAGGGTACACACACAATGAGCAGTTCTTC; CDR3 protein: CASSLLGYTHNEQFF
V gene: TRBV27; D gene: -; clone size: many; J gene: TRBJ1-2; CDR3 DNA: TGTGCCAGCAGCCCTGCCCCCGGTAGTGGCTACACCTTC; CDR3 protein: CASSPAPGSGYTF
V gene: TRBV28; D gene: -; clone size: few; J gene: TRBJ2-5; CDR3 DNA: TGTGCCAGCAGCTTTGGTCCGGGAGAAGAGACCCAGTACTTC; CDR3 protein: CASSFGPGEETQYF
V gene: TRBV10-3; D gene: -; clone size: many; J gene: TRBJ2-1; CDR3 DNA: TGTGCCATCAGACCCCCGGGACGGAACTACAATGAGCAGTTCTTC; CDR3 protein: CAIRPPGRNYNEQFF
V gene: TRBV7-6; D gene: TRBD2; clone size: many; J gene: TRBJ2-1; CDR3 DNA: TGTGCCAGCAGCTTCCGGGGGGGCATAAATGAGCAGTTCTTC; CDR3 protein: CASSFRGGINEQFF
V gene: TRBV19; D gene: -; clone size: -; J gene: TRBJ2-3; CDR3 DNA: TGTGCCAGTAGGATACAGGGAGGCCCAGATACGCAGTATTTT; CDR3 protein: CASRIQGGPDTQYF
V gene: TRBV7-2; D gene: TRBD2; clone size: many; J gene: TRBJ2-3; CDR3 DNA: TGTGCCAGCAGCTTAGGACTAGCGGGGGGGCGGGAAGATACGCAGTATTTT; CDR3 protein: CASSLGLAGGREDTQYF
V gene: TRBV19; D gene: TRBD2; clone size: many; J gene: TRBJ2-1; CDR3 DNA: TGTGCCAGTACCCCAAGCGGGGGTGATTTCTACAATGAGCAGTTCTTC; CDR3 protein: CASTPSGGDFYNEQFF
V gene: TRBV27; D gene: -; clone size: many; J gene: TRBJ2-3; CDR3 DNA: TGTGCCAGCAGTCCCGGACAGTCTAGCACAGATACGCAGTATTTT; CDR3 protein: CASSPGQSSTDTQYF